Below are 17 T cell receptor beta chains sequenced from a single sample in a study of blood T cell repertoires in COVID-19. Data came from immunoSEQ multiplex PCR; TCRdb stores just in-frame clones and leaves some out. The profile covers 120,000 to 150,000 clones, with about four fifths appearing a single time and under 10% taken by the ten largest. The sample was peripheral blood. These receptors all come from a man aged 30 to 39 with COVID-19, enrolled during active disease.

The chain combines TRBV18 with TRBJ2-3; D not resolved. The CDR3 loop spans 14 amino acids. With 5 bases removed from V and 0 bases from J, the gap between germline ends came to 9 bases. CDR1 and CDR2 from the germline V gene are KGHSH and LQKENI. The CDR3 here is CASSSTASTDTQYF. CDR3 DNA: TGTGCCAGCTCATCAACTGCTAGCACAGATACGCAGTATTTT.

This sequence joins TRBV10-3 and TRBJ1-1; TRBD1 agrees at 7 bases. The CDR3 covers 15 residues. V lost 2 bases to trimming and J lost 6 bases; unmatched junction nucleotides: 9. Per germline, CDR1 ENHRY and CDR2 SYGVKD. The CDR3 region is CAISEPPTGTSEAFF. Written as DNA, the CDR3 is TGTGCCATCAGTGAGCCGCCGACAGGGACGTCTGAAGCTTTCTTT.

The rearrangement uses TRBV30 and TRBJ2-5, with 13 bases matching TRBD2. The J segment lost 3 bases and the V segment lost 8 bases, leaving 3 bases of the junction unmatched. This CDR3 has 13 residues. In germline, CDR1 is GTSNPN, CDR2 SVGIG (reference sequence). The CDR3 bases are TGTGCCACCGGGACTAGCGGGAAAGAGACCCAGTACTTC. Its protein is CATGTSGKETQYF.

J is TRBJ2-2 and V is TRBV19; D gene ambiguous. The CDR3 has 14 residues. Trimming took off 1 base at V and 5 bases at J, with 8 bases between the two ends. Germline V CDR1 and CDR2: LNHDA, SQIVND (reference sequence). CDR3 in amino acids: CASSIVSTTGELFF. In DNA form, the CDR3 reads TGTGCCAGTAGTATAGTAAGCACGACCGGGGAGCTGTTTTTT.

The chain uses TRBV20-1 and TRBJ2-1, with TRBD2 matching over 9 bases. CDR3 size: 15 residues. J was trimmed by 7 bases and V by 3 bases; bases with no gene match: 10. CDR1 and CDR2 from the germline V gene are DFQATT and SNEGSKA (reference sequence). CDR3 sequence reads: CSASPISGSWNEQFF. The CDR3 DNA is TGCAGTGCTAGTCCCATTAGCGGGAGTTGGAATGAGCAGTTCTTC.

V is TRBV6-4 and J is TRBJ2-2, with no clear D. CDR1 and CDR2 from the germline V gene are MRHNA and SNTAGT. The CDR3 is 14 amino acids. Trimming cost V 3 bases and J 6 bases, with 11 bases left between them. In nucleotides, the CDR3 is TGTGCCAGCAGTGAACTATATCTCGCCGGGGAGCTGTTTTTT. It encodes CASSELYLAGELFF.

The J gene is TRBJ1-2, the V gene TRBV27; TRBD1 matches at 8 bases. The CDR3 is 14 residues long. Per germline, CDR1 MNHEY and CDR2 SMNVEV (reference sequence). V lost 6 bases, J lost 3 bases, and 6 bases stayed unmatched. The CDR3 loop reads CASSYGQGHYGYTF. CDR3 in DNA: TGTGCCAGCAGCTATGGACAGGGACACTATGGCTACACCTTC.

This clone was counted once. The chain combines TRBV10-2 with TRBJ2-3; 8 nucleotides align to TRBD2. V lost 1 base to trimming and J lost 0 bases; unmatched junction nucleotides: 3. CDR1 and CDR2 from the germline V gene are WSHSY and SAAADI. The CDR3 has 16 residues. For the CDR3, the DNA is TGCGCCAGCAGTGAGTGGAGCGGGGGCAGCACAGATACGCAGTATTTT. Translating it yields CASSEWSGGSTDTQYF.

The CDR3 nucleotides read TGTGCCAGCAGATTACAGGGATCCGAGCAGTACTTC. The encoded protein is CASRLQGSEQYF. The rearrangement links TRBV2 to TRBJ2-7; maybe TRBD1 (6 bases). V gave up 6 bases and J gave up 6 bases, with 12 bases separating them. Per germline, CDR1 SNHLY and CDR2 FYNNEI. The CDR3 has 12 residues.

The chain has TRBV28 and TRBJ2-7, with 9 nucleotides matching TRBD2. V trimming: 6 bases; J trimming: 2 bases; junction bases outside the gene matches: 5. CDR3 size: 14 residues. Germline values: CDR1 MDHEN, CDR2 SYDVKM. DNA for the CDR3: TGTGCCAGCAGCCTAGCGGGAAAACCCTACGAGCAGTACTTC. It specifies CASSLAGKPYEQYF.

The chain joins TRBV11-2 to TRBJ2-7, with 11 bases aligning to TRBD2. Trimming at V came to 1 base and at J to 3 bases, leaving 8 bases not matched to a gene. Germline CDR1 is SGHAT and CDR2 is FQNNGV. CDR3 length: 17 amino acids. The CDR3 loop is CASSLVGTSGSYYEQYF. CDR3 sequence (DNA): TGTGCCAGCAGCTTAGTGGGAACTAGCGGGAGCTACTACGAGCAGTACTTC.

The chain has TRBV11-3 and TRBJ2-1; 7 bases map to TRBD2. The ends lost 2 bases at V and 10 bases at J; junction bases unmatched: 11. Germline lookup yields CDR1 SGHNT and CDR2 YENEEA. The CDR3 contains 15 residues. DNA for the CDR3: TGTGCCAGCAGCTTACCTAGCGGCCCCCCTGGGGAGCAGTTCTTC. Translated, it gives CASSLPSGPPGEQFF.

This clone was found once. This chain joins TRBV19 and TRBJ2-3; 7 bases agree with TRBD1. This CDR3 has 14 residues. The V gene end was trimmed by 8 bases and the J gene end by 2 bases; junction bases not matched to a gene: 7. The germline V gene has CDR1 LNHDA and CDR2 SQIVND (reference sequence). The DNA for the CDR3 is TGTGCCAGTTCCGTGGACAGGTCCACAGATACGCAGTATTTT. This encodes CASSVDRSTDTQYF.

The gene calls are TRBV27 and TRBJ2-7; TRBD1 matches at 9 bases. The CDR3 contains 14 residues. Germline V gene data show CDR1 as MNHEY and CDR2 as SMNVEV (reference sequence). The J segment lost 6 bases and the V segment lost 4 bases, leaving 7 bases of the junction unmatched. The CDR3 spells CASSYGQGNREQYF. The CDR3 region has the DNA TGTGCCAGCAGTTATGGACAGGGGAATCGCGAGCAGTACTTC.

CDR3 nucleotides: TGCGCCAGCAGCTTGACTAGCGACGCCGGGGAGCTGTTTTTT. This sequence encodes CASSLTSDAGELFF. This chain connects TRBV5-1 to TRBJ2-2; TRBD2 matches 7 bases. The germline CDR1 and CDR2 sequences are SGHRS and YFSETQ. There are 14 residues in the CDR3. V lost 1 base to trimming and J lost 6 bases; unmatched junction nucleotides: 3.

This chain links TRBV24-1 with TRBJ2-5; 9 bases are a match to TRBD1. V lost 9 bases to trimming and J lost 4 bases; unmatched junction nucleotides: 5. Germline V lookup: CDR1 KGHDR, CDR2 SFDVKD. The CDR3 has 13 amino acids. DNA of the CDR3: TGTGCCACCGGGACAGGGCGATTAGAGACCCAGTACTTC. Translating gives CATGTGRLETQYF.

This clone was seen at least ten times. This chain connects TRBV2 to TRBJ2-4, with TRBD1 as a possible D gene (6 bases). The length of the CDR3 is 15 residues. V dropped 4 bases and J dropped 1 base, with 11 bases sitting between them. From germline, CDR1 is SNHLY and CDR2 FYNNEI. In DNA, the CDR3 is TGTGCCAGCAGTGCTACAGGGTTCGCCAAAAACATTCAGTACTTC. Protein product: CASSATGFAKNIQYF. The complete variable domain, with remaining parts taken from reference TRBV2 and TRBJ2-4, reads EPEVTQTPSHQVTQMGQEVILRCVPISNHLYFYWYRQILGQKVEFLVSFYNNEISEKSEIFDDQFSVERPDGSNFTLKIRSTKLEDSAMYFCASSATGFAKNIQYFGAGTRLSVL.